This T cell receptor (beta chain) was recovered during a study of blood T cell repertoires in COVID-19. About the research overall: Collection of acute and convalescent COVID-19 samples took place in the United States, Italy and Spain. From T cells, B-cell-depleted T cells, or PBMCs came the material, which was cDNA or gDNA.

Original handling: Reference gene primers were amplified, and this amplification served to estimate nucleated cell counts. The data were produced by immunoSEQ multiplex PCR, yet TCRdb's version contains in-frame clones alone and is incomplete. The V and J calls and clone size were taken over from that table, and D and trimming were inferred from the DNA. The profile shows roughly 190,000 clones, 75% to 85% of them singletons. The TCR originated in a man aged 60 to 75 with acute or convalescent COVID-19. Source material: peripheral blood.

CDR3 sequence (DNA): TGTGCCAGCAGTTTAGGGACAGGGAGTGGGTCCTACGAGCAGTACTTC. Protein: CASSLGTGSGSYEQYF. V and J are TRBV27 and TRBJ2-7, with 9 bases lining up with TRBD1. With V trimmed by 2 bases and J by 1 base, 6 bases remained unmatched. Germline lookup yields CDR1 MNHEY and CDR2 SMNVEV (reference sequence). The CDR3 spans 16 residues.